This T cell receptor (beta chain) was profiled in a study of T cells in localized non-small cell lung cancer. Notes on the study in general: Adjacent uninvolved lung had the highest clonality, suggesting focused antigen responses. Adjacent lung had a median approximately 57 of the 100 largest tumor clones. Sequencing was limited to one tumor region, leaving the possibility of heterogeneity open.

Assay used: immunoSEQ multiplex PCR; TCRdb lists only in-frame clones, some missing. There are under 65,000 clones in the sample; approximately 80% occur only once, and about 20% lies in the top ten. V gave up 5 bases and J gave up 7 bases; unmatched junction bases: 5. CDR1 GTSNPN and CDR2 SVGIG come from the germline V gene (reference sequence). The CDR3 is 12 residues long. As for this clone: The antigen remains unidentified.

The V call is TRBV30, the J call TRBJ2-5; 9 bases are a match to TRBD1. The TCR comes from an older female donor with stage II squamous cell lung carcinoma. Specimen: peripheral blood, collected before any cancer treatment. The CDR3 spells CAWAGQGVTQYF. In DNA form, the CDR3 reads TGTGCCTGGGCGGGACAGGGTGTGACCCAGTACTTC.